The next 13 T cell receptor beta chains were all read from a single sample in a study of blood T cell repertoires in COVID-19. The repertoire was sequenced with immunoSEQ multiplex PCR; TCRdb's copy has only in-frame clones and lacks some. The sample comprises 270,000 or so clones, 89% of which are singletons, and 3.5% to 5.5% rests with the top ten. Material for sequencing was peripheral blood. The receptors were sampled from a woman aged 40 to 50 who had recovered from COVID-19.

This chain uses TRBV5-1 with TRBJ2-1; 10 bases agree with TRBD2. Germline V gene data show CDR1 as SGHRS and CDR2 as YFSETQ. J lost 7 bases, V lost 0 bases, and 13 bases had no gene match. This CDR3 region has 18 residues. Here the CDR3 reads CASSLGKTGTSVRNEQFF. In nucleotides, the CDR3 is TGCGCCAGCAGCTTGGGGAAAACCGGGACTAGCGTGCGTAATGAGCAGTTCTTC.

CDR3 region: CSVEPGLAYPDTQYF. For the CDR3, the DNA is TGCAGCGTTGAGCCGGGACTAGCGTACCCAGATACGCAGTATTTT. The chain carries TRBV29-1 and TRBJ2-3; 10 nucleotides match TRBD2. The germline V gene has CDR1 SQVTM and CDR2 ANQGSEA. The trim removed 3 bases at V and 4 bases at J, leaving 7 bases unmatched. The CDR3 has 15 amino acids.

This chain joins TRBV28 and TRBJ2-7; D may be TRBD1 (6 bases). This CDR3 is 14 amino acids long. Germline CDR1 is MDHEN and CDR2 is SYDVKM. Trimming took 5 bases from V and 3 from J, leaving 14 bases between them. Here the CDR3 DNA reads TGTGCCAGCAGTACCACGGGACATATCTACGAGCAGTACGTC. As protein: CASSTTGHIYEQYV.

V and J are TRBV2 and TRBJ2-2, with TRBD1 identical over 8 bases. Germline CDR1 and CDR2: SNHLY and FYNNEI. With V trimmed by 4 bases and J by 4 bases, 5 bases remained unmatched. The CDR3 has 15 residues. The CDR3 DNA sequence: TGTGCCAGCAGTGCCGACAGGGGAGGCACCGGGGAGCTGTTTTTT. Protein: CASSADRGGTGELFF.

This clone showed up just a few times. The chain couples TRBV29-1 to TRBJ2-5, with D perhaps TRBD1 (6 bases). Trimming shortened V by 4 bases and J by 1 base, and 7 bases separated the two germline ends. CDR3 size: 12 residues. Germline CDR1 reads SQVTM; CDR2 reads ANQGSEA. CDR3 coding DNA: TGCAGCGTTGGCAGGGGCCAAGAGACCCAGTACTTC. Translation gives CSVGRGQETQYF.

This clone was seen once. The rearrangement uses TRBV5-1 and TRBJ1-2; D remains ambiguous. Trimming took 2 bases from V and 4 from J, leaving 9 bases between them. Germline-derived CDR1 and CDR2 are SGHRS and YFSETQ. The CDR3 has 13 amino acids. The CDR3 DNA is TGCGCCAGCAGCTTAACTCGAGGCTATGGCTACACCTTC. Translated, it gives CASSLTRGYGYTF. Combining the CDR3 with reference TRBV5-1 and TRBJ1-2 gives the whole variable domain KAGVTQTPRYLIKTRGQQVTLSCSPISGHRSVSWYQQTPGQGLQFLFEYFSETQRNKGNFPGRFSGRQFSNSRSEMNVSTLELGDSALYLCASSLTRGYGYTFGSGTRLTVV.

This clone was observed a single time. The rearrangement joins TRBV30 to TRBJ2-5, with 11 bases aligning to TRBD2. The ends lost 4 bases at V and 3 bases at J; junction bases unmatched: 4. The germline V gene encodes CDR1 GTSNPN and CDR2 SVGIG (reference sequence). CDR3 size: 14 residues. The CDR3 loop is CAWNLAGGEETQYF. In DNA form, the CDR3 reads TGTGCCTGGAACTTAGCGGGGGGGGAAGAGACCCAGTACTTC.

The V call is TRBV7-9, the J call TRBJ1-2; no clear D gene. Germline V CDR1 and CDR2: SEHNR, FQNEAQ (reference sequence). This CDR3 is built from 15 residues. The V end was cut by 1 base, the J end by 4 bases, with 13 bases between. The CDR3 DNA sequence: TGTGCCAGCAGCTTAGGGTCAGGCGCGTCCTATGGCTACACCTTC. It is translated as CASSLGSGASYGYTF.

This CDR3 reads CASSSPDRGLSGNTIYF. DNA of the CDR3: TGTGCCAGCAGCTCCCCTGACAGGGGGCTGTCTGGAAACACCATATATTTT. V gene TRBV11-2 combines with J gene TRBJ1-3; TRBD1 agrees at 10 bases. J gave up 1 base and V 4 bases, and 7 bases lay outside the gene matches. The CDR3 loop spans 17 amino acids. Germline V lookup: CDR1 SGHAT, CDR2 FQNNGV.

The CDR3 loop reads CASRLRDAAEQFF. The DNA for the CDR3 is TGTGCCAGTCGATTAAGAGATGCGGCTGAGCAGTTCTTC. The chain recombines TRBV6-5 with TRBJ2-1; no definite D call. Germline V gene data show CDR1 as MNHEY and CDR2 as SVGAGI. Trimming stripped 9 bases from V and 9 bases from J, with 18 bases between. This CDR3 spans 13 amino acids.

The chain combines TRBV28 with TRBJ1-6; 7 positions match TRBD1. Germline values: CDR1 MDHEN, CDR2 SYDVKM. The CDR3 runs to 12 residues. The trim removed 8 bases at V and 9 bases at J, leaving 4 bases unmatched. CDR3 coding DNA: TGTGCCAGCGAGACAGGGACTTCACCCCTCCACTTT. Encoded protein: CASETGTSPLHF.

This clone was seen once. This chain connects TRBV6-5 to TRBJ1-5; TRBD1 aligns across 7 bases. The CDR3 covers 14 residues. Germline CDR1 and CDR2: MNHEY and SVGAGI. V lost 2 bases to trimming and J lost 5 bases; unmatched junction nucleotides: 3. The CDR3 DNA is TGTGCCAGCAGTTACCGGGACAGAGATCAGCCCCAGCATTTT. Translating gives CASSYRDRDQPQHF.

The genes are TRBV3-1 (or the pseudogene TRBV3-2) and TRBJ1-1; D is unresolved. Germline V gene data show CDR1 as LGHDT and CDR2 as YNNKEL (reference sequence). The CDR3 spans 16 residues. V lost 1 base and J 3 bases, leaving 15 bases between the germline ends. DNA of the CDR3: TGTGCCAGCAGCCAAGTGGGAGGTCGCACGGACACTGAAGCTTTCTTT. Its translation: CASSQVGGRTDTEAFF.